These 26 T cell receptor beta chains came from one sample sequenced in a study of OX40 agonist ivuxolimab in advanced cancers. Sequencing used immunoSEQ multiplex PCR; TCRdb keeps in-frame clones, though not all of them. Among 57,000 or so clones, 86% were seen once, and the ten largest hold about 3.9%. Sequencing was performed on CD4+ or CD8+ T cells sorted from blood, taken in a trial of the OX40 agonist ivuxolimab. All receptors come from an adult with an advanced solid tumor such as melanoma, head and neck, liver or kidney cancer.

The chain employs TRBV6-6 and TRBJ1-2, with D possibly TRBD1 on 6 matching bases. V was clipped by 7 bases and J by 4 bases, with 13 bases between them. Germline V lookup: CDR1 MNHNY, CDR2 SVGAGI (reference sequence). The CDR3 consists of 13 residues. The CDR3 is CASNRQESYGYTF. The CDR3 DNA is TGTGCCAGCAATCGACAGGAATCCTATGGCTACACCTTC.

On this clone itself: At one end, the junction sequence differs from germline, possibly due to a read error. Written as DNA, the CDR3 is TGCGCCAGCAGCCTTGGGACAGCCCCGCCTGGCTCCTACGAGCAGTGCTTC. It is translated as CASSLGTAPPGSYEQCF. The V and J genes are TRBV5-1 and TRBJ2-7; 7 nucleotides line up with TRBD1. The V gene's germline CDR1 is SGHRS and CDR2 YFSETQ. The CDR3 is 17 amino acids.

This clone was seen only a few times. The chain couples TRBV6-4 to TRBJ2-7, with 7 bases lining up with TRBD2. CDR1 and CDR2 (germline): MRHNA, SNTAGT. V shed 4 bases, J shed 4 bases, and the junction held 7 bases outside the gene matches. This CDR3 has 14 amino acids. The CDR3 region is CASSVRNGGYEQYF. CDR3 nucleotide sequence: TGTGCCAGCAGTGTGAGGAACGGGGGGTACGAGCAGTACTTC.

The J gene is TRBJ1-1, the V gene TRBV5-1; 8 positions match TRBD1. V was pared by 7 bases and J by 0 bases, with 11 bases of the junction left unmatched. CDR1 and CDR2 (germline): SGHRS, YFSETQ. The CDR3 totals 16 residues. The CDR3 sequence: CASWNPGGSMNTEAFF. The CDR3 nucleotides are TGCGCCAGCTGGAACCCAGGGGGCTCAATGAACACTGAAGCTTTCTTT.

The chain couples TRBV12-5 to TRBJ2-5, with 8 bases identical to TRBD1. Germline trimming cut 0 bases from V and 2 bases from J; bases unmatched to any gene: 2. The germline V gene has CDR1 LGHNT and CDR2 FRNRAP. This CDR3 comprises 15 residues. CDR3 residues: CASGLVGTGQETQYF. As DNA, the CDR3 is TGTGCTAGTGGTTTGGTCGGGACAGGTCAAGAGACCCAGTACTTC.

The chain combines TRBV4-1 with TRBJ2-2, with a possible D match to TRBD2 (5 bases). From germline, CDR1 is MGHRA and CDR2 YSYEKL. There are 14 residues in the CDR3. V shed 9 bases and J shed 3 bases, with 14 bases lying between them. The chain's CDR3 is CASKWELDTGELFF. The CDR3, as DNA: TGCGCCAGTAAGTGGGAGTTGGACACCGGGGAGCTGTTTTTT.

The chain is built from TRBV7-6 and TRBJ1-5; TRBD1 might be the D (6 bases). CDR1 is SGHVS, CDR2 FNYEAQ, per germline. This CDR3 is built from 15 residues. Trimming cost V 1 base and J 1 base, with 8 bases left between them. The CDR3 reads CASSLVQGSNQPQHF. For the CDR3, the DNA is TGTGCCAGCAGCTTAGTTCAGGGGAGCAATCAGCCCCAGCATTTT.

V usage is TRBV27 and J usage is TRBJ2-5; TRBD1 might be the D (5 bases). V was shortened by 0 bases and J by 2 bases, with 10 bases between the two germline ends. Germline V CDR1 and CDR2: MNHEY, SMNVEV (reference sequence). The CDR3 extends over 15 amino acids. CDR3 bases: TGTGCCAGCAGTTTATCAAAGCGACAGCAAGAGACCCAGTACTTC. Amino acids: CASSLSKRQQETQYF.

The chain couples TRBV11-3 to TRBJ2-2; D might be TRBD1 or TRBD2, each matching 6 bases. CDR3 length: 17 amino acids. Trimming shortened V by 2 bases and J by 4 bases, and 17 bases separated the two germline ends. Germline V gene sequence: CDR1 SGHNT, CDR2 YENEEA. The CDR3 region is CASSLSPPGGGTGELFF. The DNA of the CDR3 is TGTGCCAGCAGCTTATCCCCACCCGGGGGCGGCACCGGGGAGCTGTTTTTT.

V is TRBV7-2 and J is TRBJ1-1; D not certain. This CDR3 has 13 residues. The germline V gene has CDR1 SGHTA and CDR2 FQGNSA. V lost 8 bases and J lost 0, with 10 bases in between. The CDR3 spells CASLKQMNTEAFF. The CDR3 region has the DNA TGTGCCAGCTTAAAGCAGATGAACACTGAAGCTTTCTTT.

J is TRBJ2-5 and V is TRBV5-1, with D possibly matching TRBD1 (5 bases). Germline V gene sequence: CDR1 SGHRS, CDR2 YFSETQ. The CDR3 is made up of 13 amino acids. Deletions cut 3 bases from V and 5 bases from J, with 11 bases between. Here the CDR3 reads CASSYQGTETQYF. CDR3 bases: TGCGCCAGCAGCTATCAGGGTACGGAGACCCAGTACTTC.

The chain links TRBV5-6 to TRBJ2-7; D gene ambiguous. Per the germline V gene, CDR1 is SGHDT and CDR2 is YYEEEE. CDR3 length: 16 amino acids. The V and J ends lost 4 bases and 2 bases respectively, with 19 bases between them. The CDR3 DNA follows: TGTGCCAGCAGCCTCCTCGATCCGGTGGGCGCCTACGAGCAGTACTTC. Amino acid sequence: CASSLLDPVGAYEQYF.

The chain combines TRBV5-1 with TRBJ1-1; 8 bases align to TRBD1. The CDR3 is 14 residues long. After removal of 3 bases from V and 2 bases from J, the junction contained 3 bases not matched to a gene. The V gene's germline CDR1 is SGHRS and CDR2 YFSETQ. The CDR3 nucleotides read TGCGCCAGCAGCTCCGGACAGGGTAACACTGAAGCTTTCTTT. It codes for CASSSGQGNTEAFF.

The rearrangement joins TRBV6-5 to TRBJ1-1; perhaps TRBD1 as D (5 bases). Per the germline V gene, CDR1 is MNHEY and CDR2 is SVGAGI. The CDR3 sequence is 13 residues long. V dropped 7 bases and J dropped 11 bases, with 20 bases sitting between them. CDR3 nucleotide sequence: TGTGCCAGCACAACCGGCGGACACCCGTTGGCTTTCTTT. It is translated as CASTTGGHPLAFF.

This clone was observed once. The junction shows a germline mismatch at one end, possibly a read error. This chain joins TRBV4-3 and TRBJ1-2, with D unresolved. Germline V gene lookup returns CDR1 LGHNA and CDR2 YSLEER. The CDR3 length is 15 residues. The CDR3 sequence: CAGSQDQNGVTGYTF. The DNA of the CDR3 is TGCGCCGGCAGCCAAGACCAAAACGGGGTTACTGGCTACACCTTC.

The chain joins TRBV7-7 to TRBJ2-5, with 7 bases fitting TRBD1. Germline V CDR1 and CDR2: SSHAT, FNYEAQ (reference sequence). The CDR3 runs 14 residues. J was trimmed by 5 bases and V by 3 bases; bases with no gene match: 6. This CDR3 reads CASSLGTGEETQYF. DNA of the CDR3: TGTGCCAGCAGCTTGGGTACAGGGGAGGAGACCCAGTACTTC.

The rearrangement links TRBV10-3 to TRBJ1-1, with 12 bases lining up with TRBD1. Germline CDR1 is ENHRY and CDR2 is SYGVKD. The V segment lost 11 bases and the J segment 6 bases; nucleotides outside the gene matches: 4. CDR3 length: 12 amino acids. CDR3 sequence reads: CASGDRGPEAFF. In DNA, the CDR3 is TGTGCCTCTGGGGACAGGGGGCCTGAAGCTTTCTTT.

This rearrangement joins TRBV4-1 to TRBJ2-3, with 10 bases that match TRBD2. V was clipped by 4 bases and J by 4 bases; unmatched bases: 5. Germline V lookup: CDR1 MGHRA, CDR2 YSYEKL. This CDR3 is built from 15 residues. In DNA, the CDR3 is TGCGCCAGCAGCCTCCCGGGACTAGCGTCAGATACGCAGTATTTT. Protein: CASSLPGLASDTQYF.

This clone is judged medium-sized. The rearrangement links TRBV11-2 to TRBJ1-2, with D possibly being TRBD1 (6 bases). The V end was cut by 3 bases, the J end by 6 bases, with 8 bases between. This CDR3 is 12 amino acids long. From germline, CDR1 is SGHAT and CDR2 FQNNGV. The CDR3 region is CASSFGQHGYTF. CDR3 sequence (DNA): TGTGCCAGCAGCTTTGGACAGCATGGCTACACCTTC.

The chain joins TRBV7-3 to TRBJ1-2; no firm D call. V dropped 5 bases and J dropped 3 bases, with 13 bases sitting between them. The CDR3 has 14 residues. Germline assignment: CDR1 SGHTA and CDR2 FQGTGA. In nucleotides, the CDR3 is TGTGCCAGCAGCCCATCGGACGGCTACTATGGCTACACCTTC. This codes for CASSPSDGYYGYTF. The variable domain in full, with the rest retrieved from reference TRBV7-3 and TRBJ1-2, is GAGVSQTPSNKVTEKGKYVELRCDPISGHTALYWYRQSLGQGPEFLIYFQGTGAADDSGLPNDRFFAVRPEGSVSTLKIQRTERGDSAVYLCASSPSDGYYGYTFGSGTRLTVV.

The rearrangement links TRBV6-1 to TRBJ1-2; D gene unclear. Germline CDR1 is MNHNS and CDR2 is SASEGT. The V end lost 3 bases, the J end lost 4 bases, and 12 bases lay between the germline ends. There are 14 residues in the CDR3. In nucleotides, the CDR3 is TGTGCCAGCAGTGAGCCACCGCGACTCTATGGCTACACCTTC. Translated: CASSEPPRLYGYTF.

This chain joins TRBV7-9 and TRBJ1-5, with D perhaps matching TRBD1 (5 bases). V lost 4 bases, J lost 3 bases, and 13 bases lay in between. The CDR3 runs to 15 residues. In germline, CDR1 is SEHNR, CDR2 FQNEAQ (reference sequence). The CDR3 bases are TGTGCCAGCAGCTCCACAGGTCGACTCAATCAGCCCCAGCATTTT. Residues: CASSSTGRLNQPQHF.

V gene TRBV6-5 combines with J gene TRBJ2-6; D unclear. The CDR3 covers 15 residues. The V and J ends lost 6 bases and 0 bases respectively, with 9 bases between them. Germline values: CDR1 MNHEY, CDR2 SVGAGI. The CDR3 reads CASSPGPSGANVLTF. Written as DNA, the CDR3 is TGTGCCAGCAGCCCCGGACCCTCTGGGGCCAACGTCCTGACTTTC.

This clone was picked up a small number of times. The chain carries TRBV19 and TRBJ1-2; D is uncertain. Deletions cut 4 bases from V and 4 bases from J, with 7 bases between. The germline gives CDR1 LNHDA, CDR2 SQIVND (reference sequence). CDR3 size: 12 residues. Written as DNA, the CDR3 is TGTGCCAGTAGTAGTCGGATCTATGGCTACACCTTC. Amino acids: CASSSRIYGYTF.

Concerning this clone itself: This sample also contains other DNA sequences that code for the same CDR3. The chain joins TRBV2 to TRBJ1-2; no clear D. V lost 1 base to trimming and J lost 3 bases, with 6 bases between them. The germline V gene has CDR1 SNHLY and CDR2 FYNNEI. The CDR3 covers 13 residues. As DNA, the CDR3 is TGTGCCAGCAGTGAAGGGACGGACTATGGCTACACCTTC. Its translation: CASSEGTDYGYTF.

V is TRBV29-1 and J is TRBJ2-2, with D perhaps matching TRBD1 or TRBD2 (5 bases each). This CDR3 has 13 amino acids. Per the germline V gene, CDR1 is SQVTM and CDR2 is ANQGSEA. V shed 4 bases and J shed 1 base, with 7 bases lying between them. This CDR3 reads CSVAGRNTGELFF. The CDR3 nucleotides read TGCAGCGTTGCGGGACGGAACACCGGGGAGCTGTTTTTT.